This T cell receptor (beta chain) was identified during a study of T cell clones after liver transplantation. As for the study in general: HCV positivity affected three of eight recipients; the rest lacked autoimmune or viral indications.

This clone came up a few times. Its antigen is undetermined. Study conclusions and caveats: A larger donor-reactive than third-party decline suggested partial antigen-specific deletion.

The method was immunoSEQ multiplex PCR; TCRdb's version includes in-frame clones alone and lacks a portion of them. The data hold fewer than 15,000 clones, with just under 75% observed a single time. Sample: CD8+ T cells from blood, taken at the 22-month timepoint. This TCR was recovered from a human patient who received a liver transplant. Some of the T cells might come from the graft donor.

CDR3 protein: CASSDGTGSGYTF. The CDR3, as DNA: TGTGCCAGCAGCGACGGGACAGGGTCCGGCTACACCTTC. The chain has TRBV5-5 and TRBJ1-2; 9 bases are shared with TRBD1. Germline V gene lookup returns CDR1 SGHKS and CDR2 YYEKEE (reference sequence). Trimming removed 4 bases from V and 8 bases from J; junction bases left unmatched: 6. The CDR3 runs 13 residues.